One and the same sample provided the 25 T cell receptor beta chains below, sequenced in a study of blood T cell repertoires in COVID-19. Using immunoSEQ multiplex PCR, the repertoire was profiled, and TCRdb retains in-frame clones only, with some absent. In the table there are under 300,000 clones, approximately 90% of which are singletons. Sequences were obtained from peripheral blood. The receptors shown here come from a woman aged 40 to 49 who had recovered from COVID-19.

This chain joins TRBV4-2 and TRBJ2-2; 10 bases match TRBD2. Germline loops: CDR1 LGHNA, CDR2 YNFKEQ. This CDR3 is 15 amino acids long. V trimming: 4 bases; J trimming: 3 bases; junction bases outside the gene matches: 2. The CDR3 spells CASSLSGGDTGELFF. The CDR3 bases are TGTGCCAGCAGCCTGAGCGGGGGGGACACCGGGGAGCTGTTTTTT.

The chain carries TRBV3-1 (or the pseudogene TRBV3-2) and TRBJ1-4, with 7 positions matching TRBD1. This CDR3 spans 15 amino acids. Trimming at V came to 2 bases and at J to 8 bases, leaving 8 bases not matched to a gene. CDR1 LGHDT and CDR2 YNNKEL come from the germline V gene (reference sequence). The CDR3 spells CASSQNYRGGEKLFF. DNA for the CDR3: TGTGCCAGCAGCCAAAACTACAGGGGTGGAGAAAAACTGTTTTTT.

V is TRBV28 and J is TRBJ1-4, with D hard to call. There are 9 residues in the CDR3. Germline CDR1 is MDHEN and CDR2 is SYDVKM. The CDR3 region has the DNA TGTCGGGTGCGAGGAAAACTGTTTTTT. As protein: CRVRGKLFF.

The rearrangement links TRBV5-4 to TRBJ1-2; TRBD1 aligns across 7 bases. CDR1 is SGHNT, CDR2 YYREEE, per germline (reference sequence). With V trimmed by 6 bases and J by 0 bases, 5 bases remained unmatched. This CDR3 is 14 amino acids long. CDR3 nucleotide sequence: TGTGCCAGCACGCCCGGGACAGCTAACTATGGCTACACCTTC. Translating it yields CASTPGTANYGYTF.

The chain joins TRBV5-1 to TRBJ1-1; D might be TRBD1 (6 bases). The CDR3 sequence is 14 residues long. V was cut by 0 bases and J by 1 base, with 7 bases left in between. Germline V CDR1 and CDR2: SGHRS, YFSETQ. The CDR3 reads CASSLAGANTEAFF. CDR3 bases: TGCGCCAGCAGCTTGGCAGGGGCGAACACTGAAGCTTTCTTT.

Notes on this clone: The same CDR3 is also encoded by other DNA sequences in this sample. CDR3 nucleotides: TGCAGTGCTAGGTCGGGCTACGAGCAGTACTTC. This translates into CSARSGYEQYF. V gene TRBV20-1 combines with J gene TRBJ2-7; no firm D call. Trimming removed 3 bases at V and 3 bases at J, with 6 bases between. Germline assignment: CDR1 DFQATT and CDR2 SNEGSKA (reference sequence). This CDR3 has 11 residues.

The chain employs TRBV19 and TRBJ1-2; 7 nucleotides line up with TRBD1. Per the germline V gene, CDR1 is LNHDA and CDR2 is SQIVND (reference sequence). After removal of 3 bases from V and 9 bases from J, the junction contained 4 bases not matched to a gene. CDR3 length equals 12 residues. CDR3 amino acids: CASSMTGNSYTF. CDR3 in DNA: TGTGCCAGTAGTATGACAGGGAACAGCTACACCTTC.

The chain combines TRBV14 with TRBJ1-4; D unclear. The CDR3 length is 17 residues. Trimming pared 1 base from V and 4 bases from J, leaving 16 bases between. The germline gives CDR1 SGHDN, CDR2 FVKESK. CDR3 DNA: TGTGCCAGCAGCCAAGGCGGCAGAGTGCGGTTTAATGAAAAACTGTTTTTT. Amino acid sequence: CASSQGGRVRFNEKLFF.

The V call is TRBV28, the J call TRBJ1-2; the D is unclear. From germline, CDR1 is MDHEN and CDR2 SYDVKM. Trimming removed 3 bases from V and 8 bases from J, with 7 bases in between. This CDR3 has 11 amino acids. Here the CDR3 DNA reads TGTGCCAGCAGTTTTAACAGCGGCTACACCTTC. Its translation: CASSFNSGYTF.

The CDR3 bases are TGTGCCAGCTCCCAGGGACAGGGCCATCAGCCCCAGCATTTT. Its protein is CASSQGQGHQPQHF. This rearrangement joins TRBV18 to TRBJ1-5; 9 nucleotides line up with TRBD1. The CDR3 consists of 14 residues. Germline V gene lookup returns CDR1 KGHSH and CDR2 LQKENI. V shed 6 bases and J 5 bases; nucleotides not matched to a gene: 5.

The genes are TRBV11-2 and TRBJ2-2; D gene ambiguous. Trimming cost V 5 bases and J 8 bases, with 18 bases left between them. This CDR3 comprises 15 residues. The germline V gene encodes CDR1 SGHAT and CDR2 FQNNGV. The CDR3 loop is CASSPGVSVGGELFF. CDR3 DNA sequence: TGTGCCAGCAGCCCAGGTGTTTCTGTTGGTGGGGAGCTGTTTTTT.

This chain's CDR3 is CASSYTGQGELGYTF. For the CDR3, the DNA is TGTGCCAGCAGTTACACCGGACAAGGTGAGCTTGGCTACACCTTC. The V gene is TRBV6-5, the J gene TRBJ1-2; D perhaps matches TRBD1 (5 bases). Germline lookup yields CDR1 MNHEY and CDR2 SVGAGI. This CDR3 is 15 amino acids long. V gave up 2 bases and J gave up 7 bases, with 17 bases separating them.

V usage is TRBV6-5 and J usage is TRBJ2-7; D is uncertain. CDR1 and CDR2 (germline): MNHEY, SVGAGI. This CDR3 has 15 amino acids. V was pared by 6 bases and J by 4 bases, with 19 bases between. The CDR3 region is CASRPTPIAVYEQYF. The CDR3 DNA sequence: TGTGCCAGCAGACCCACACCAATAGCCGTATACGAGCAGTACTTC.

CDR3 loop: CASSLAEAGGRETQYF. The CDR3 DNA follows: TGTGCCAGCAGTTTGGCGGAAGCGGGGGGCCGGGAGACCCAGTACTTC. The V call is TRBV28, the J call TRBJ2-5; TRBD2 aligns across 9 bases. The CDR3 loop spans 16 amino acids. In germline, CDR1 is MDHEN, CDR2 SYDVKM. The V and J ends lost 3 bases and 5 bases, in that order; junction bases with no gene match: 10.

CDR3 residues: CASSLRQGREEKLFF. The CDR3 region has the DNA TGTGCCAGCAGCTTAAGGCAGGGGCGCGAGGAAAAACTGTTTTTT. The chain combines TRBV7-8 with TRBJ1-4; TRBD1 might be the D (6 bases). The CDR3 spans 15 residues. CDR1 and CDR2 from the germline V gene are SGHVS and FQNEAQ. The V gene lost 2 bases and the J gene lost 8 bases, with 15 bases spanning the gap. Supplemented by reference TRBV7-8 and TRBJ1-4, the full variable domain reads GAGVSQSPRYKVAKRGQDVALRCDPISGHVSLFWYQQALGQGPEFLTYFQNEAQLDKSGLPSDRFFAERPEGSVSTLKIQRTQQEDSAVYLCASSLRQGREEKLFFGSGTQLSVL.

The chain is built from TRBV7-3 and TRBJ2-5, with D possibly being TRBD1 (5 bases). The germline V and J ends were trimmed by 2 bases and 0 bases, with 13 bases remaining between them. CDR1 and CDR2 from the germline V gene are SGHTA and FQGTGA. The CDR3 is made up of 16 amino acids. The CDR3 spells CASSLRAGMYQETQYF. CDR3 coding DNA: TGTGCCAGCAGCTTACGGGCAGGGATGTACCAAGAGACCCAGTACTTC.

The CDR3 is CASSYSGRDNSPLHF. The CDR3 nucleotides read TGTGCCAGCAGTTACTCTGGCAGGGATAATTCACCCCTCCACTTT. The J gene is TRBJ1-6, the V gene TRBV6-5; D is perhaps TRBD1 (5 bases). Looked up from germline, CDR1 is MNHEY and CDR2 is SVGAGI. The CDR3 covers 15 residues. V was clipped by 0 bases and J by 5 bases, with 8 bases between them.

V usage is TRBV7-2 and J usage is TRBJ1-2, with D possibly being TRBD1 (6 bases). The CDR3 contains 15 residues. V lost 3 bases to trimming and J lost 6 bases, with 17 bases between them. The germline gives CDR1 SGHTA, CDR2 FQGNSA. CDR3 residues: CASSLLGATSNGYTF. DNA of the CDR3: TGTGCCAGCAGCTTGCTGGGGGCGACGAGTAATGGCTACACCTTC.

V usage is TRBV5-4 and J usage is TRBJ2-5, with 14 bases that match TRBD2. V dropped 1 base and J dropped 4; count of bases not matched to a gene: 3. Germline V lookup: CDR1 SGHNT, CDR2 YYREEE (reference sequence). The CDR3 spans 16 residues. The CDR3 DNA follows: TGTGCCAGCAGCTTGCGACTAGCGGGAGGGCCAGAGACCCAGTACTTC. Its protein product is CASSLRLAGGPETQYF.

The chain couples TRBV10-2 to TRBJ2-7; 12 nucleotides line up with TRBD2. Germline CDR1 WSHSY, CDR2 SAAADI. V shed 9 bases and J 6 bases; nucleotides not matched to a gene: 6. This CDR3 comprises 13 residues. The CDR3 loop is CASGLAGRTEQYF. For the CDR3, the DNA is TGCGCCAGTGGACTAGCGGGGAGGACCGAGCAGTACTTC.

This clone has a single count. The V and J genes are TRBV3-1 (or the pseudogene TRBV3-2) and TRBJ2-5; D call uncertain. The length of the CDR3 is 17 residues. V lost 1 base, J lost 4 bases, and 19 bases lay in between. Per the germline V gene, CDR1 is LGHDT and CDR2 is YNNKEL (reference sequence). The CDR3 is CASSQAEAPTSTETQYF. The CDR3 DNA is TGTGCCAGCAGCCAAGCTGAGGCCCCAACCAGTACAGAGACCCAGTACTTC.

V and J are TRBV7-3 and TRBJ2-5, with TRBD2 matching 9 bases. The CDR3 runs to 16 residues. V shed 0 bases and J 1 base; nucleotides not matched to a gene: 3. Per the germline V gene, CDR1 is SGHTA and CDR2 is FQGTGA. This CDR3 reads CASSLTGTSLQETQYF. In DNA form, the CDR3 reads TGTGCCAGCAGCTTAACCGGGACTAGCCTCCAAGAGACCCAGTACTTC.

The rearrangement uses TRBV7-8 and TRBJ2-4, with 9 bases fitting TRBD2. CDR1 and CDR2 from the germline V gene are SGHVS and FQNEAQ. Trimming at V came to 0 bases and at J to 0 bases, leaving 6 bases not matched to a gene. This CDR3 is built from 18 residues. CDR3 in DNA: TGTGCCAGCAGCTTAGCACTGACTAGCGGTCTAGCCAAAAACATTCAGTACTTC. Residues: CASSLALTSGLAKNIQYF. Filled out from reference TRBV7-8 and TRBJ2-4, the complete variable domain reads GAGVSQSPRYKVAKRGQDVALRCDPISGHVSLFWYQQALGQGPEFLTYFQNEAQLDKSGLPSDRFFAERPEGSVSTLKIQRTQQEDSAVYLCASSLALTSGLAKNIQYFGAGTRLSVL.

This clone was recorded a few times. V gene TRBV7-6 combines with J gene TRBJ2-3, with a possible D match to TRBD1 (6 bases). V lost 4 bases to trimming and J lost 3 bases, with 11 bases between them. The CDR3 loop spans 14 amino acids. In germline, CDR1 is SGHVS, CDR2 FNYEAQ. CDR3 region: CASSSPGVTDTQYF. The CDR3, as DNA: TGTGCCAGCAGCTCTCCAGGGGTAACAGATACGCAGTATTTT.

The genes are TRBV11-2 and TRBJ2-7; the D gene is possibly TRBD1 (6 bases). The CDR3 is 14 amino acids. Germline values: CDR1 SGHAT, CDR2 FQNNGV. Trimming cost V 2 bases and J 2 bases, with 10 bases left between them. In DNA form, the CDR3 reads TGTGCCAGCAGCTTAAGTGCAGGGGCCTACGAGCAGTACTTC. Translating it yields CASSLSAGAYEQYF.